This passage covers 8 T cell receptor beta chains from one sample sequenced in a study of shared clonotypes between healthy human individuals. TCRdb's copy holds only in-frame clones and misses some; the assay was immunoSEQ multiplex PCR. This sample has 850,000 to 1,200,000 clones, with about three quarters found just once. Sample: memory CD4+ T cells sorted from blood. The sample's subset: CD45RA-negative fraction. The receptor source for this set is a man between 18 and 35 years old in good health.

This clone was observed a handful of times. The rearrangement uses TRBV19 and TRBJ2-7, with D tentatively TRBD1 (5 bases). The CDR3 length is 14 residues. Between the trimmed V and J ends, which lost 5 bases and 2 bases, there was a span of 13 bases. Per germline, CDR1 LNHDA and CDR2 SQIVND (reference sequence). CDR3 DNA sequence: TGTGCCAGTAGTCTAACAGGTTATACCTACGAGCAGTACTTC. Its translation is CASSLTGYTYEQYF.

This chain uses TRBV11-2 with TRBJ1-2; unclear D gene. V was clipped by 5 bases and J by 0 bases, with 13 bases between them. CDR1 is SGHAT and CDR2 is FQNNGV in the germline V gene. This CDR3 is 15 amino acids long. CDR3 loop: CASSPTSVANYGYTF. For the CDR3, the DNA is TGTGCCAGCAGCCCTACTAGCGTAGCTAACTATGGCTACACCTTC. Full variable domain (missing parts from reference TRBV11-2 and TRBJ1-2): EAGVAQSPRYKIIEKRQSVAFWCNPISGHATLYWYQQILGQGPKLLIQFQNNGVVDDSQLPKDRFSAERLKGVDSTLKIQPAKLEDSAVYLCASSPTSVANYGYTFGSGTRLTVV.

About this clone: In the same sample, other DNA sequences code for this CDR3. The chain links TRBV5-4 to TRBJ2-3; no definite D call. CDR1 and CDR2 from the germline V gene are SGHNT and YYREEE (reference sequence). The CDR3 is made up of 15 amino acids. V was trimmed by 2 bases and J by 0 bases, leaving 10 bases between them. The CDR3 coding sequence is TGTGCCAGCAGCTTAGACTTTACTAGCACAGATACGCAGTATTTT. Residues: CASSLDFTSTDTQYF.

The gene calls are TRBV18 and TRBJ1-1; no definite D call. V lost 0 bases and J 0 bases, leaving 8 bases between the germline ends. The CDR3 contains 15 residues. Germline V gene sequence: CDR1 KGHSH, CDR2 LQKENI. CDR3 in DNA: TGTGCCAGCTCACCACCGGTCAGGATGAACACTGAAGCTTTCTTT. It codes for CASSPPVRMNTEAFF.

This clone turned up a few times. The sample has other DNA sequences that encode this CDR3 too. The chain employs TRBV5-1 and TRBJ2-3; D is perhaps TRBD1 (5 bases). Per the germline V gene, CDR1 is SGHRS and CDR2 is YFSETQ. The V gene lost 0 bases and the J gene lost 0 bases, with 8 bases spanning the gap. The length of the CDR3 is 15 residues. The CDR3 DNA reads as TGCGCCAGCAGCTTGGATCCAGGGAGCACAGATACGCAGTATTTT. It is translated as CASSLDPGSTDTQYF.

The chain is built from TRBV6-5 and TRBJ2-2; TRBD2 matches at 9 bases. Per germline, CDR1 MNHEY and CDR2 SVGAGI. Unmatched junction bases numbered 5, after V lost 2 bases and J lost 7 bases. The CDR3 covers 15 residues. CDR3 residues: CASSYAGGPGGELFF. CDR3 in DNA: TGTGCCAGCAGTTACGCGGGAGGGCCCGGCGGGGAGCTGTTTTTT.

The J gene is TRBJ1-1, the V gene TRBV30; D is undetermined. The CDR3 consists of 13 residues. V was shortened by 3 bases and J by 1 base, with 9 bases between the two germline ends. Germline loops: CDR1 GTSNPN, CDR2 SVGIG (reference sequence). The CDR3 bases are TGTGCCTGGAGGGCTTGGACGAACACTGAAGCTTTCTTT. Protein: CAWRAWTNTEAFF. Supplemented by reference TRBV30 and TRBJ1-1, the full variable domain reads SQTIHQWPATLVQPVGSPLSLECTVEGTSNPNLYWYRQAAGRGLQLLFYSVGIGQISSEVPQNLSASRPQDRQFILSSKKLLLSDSGFYLCAWRAWTNTEAFFGQGTRLTVV.

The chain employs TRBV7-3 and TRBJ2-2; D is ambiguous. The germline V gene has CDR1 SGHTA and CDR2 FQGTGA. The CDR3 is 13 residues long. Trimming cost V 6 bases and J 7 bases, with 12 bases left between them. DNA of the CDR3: TGTGCCAGCAGTTGGCCCCCTGACGGGGAGCTGTTTTTT. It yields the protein CASSWPPDGELFF.